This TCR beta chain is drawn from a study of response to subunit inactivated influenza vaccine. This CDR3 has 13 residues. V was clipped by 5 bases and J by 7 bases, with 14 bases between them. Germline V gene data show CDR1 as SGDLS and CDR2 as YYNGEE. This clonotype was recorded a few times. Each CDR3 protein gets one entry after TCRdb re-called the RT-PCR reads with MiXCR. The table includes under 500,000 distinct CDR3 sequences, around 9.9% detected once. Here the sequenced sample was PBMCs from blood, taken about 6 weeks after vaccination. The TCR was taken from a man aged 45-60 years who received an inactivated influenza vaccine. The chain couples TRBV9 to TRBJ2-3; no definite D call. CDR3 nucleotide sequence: TGTGCCAGCAGACCGCCTGAAGGGAATACGCAGTATTTT. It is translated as CASRPPEGNTQYF.